This T cell receptor beta chain was sequenced in a study of cytomegalovirus exposure and HLA in healthy donors. Study summary: Approximately 180 million T cells yielded roughly 120 million unique TCR beta sequences, as an earlier analysis found.

The PCR employed 60 Vbeta primers together with 13 Jbeta primers. The table came from immunoSEQ multiplex PCR; TCRdb's copy has only in-frame clones and leaves some out. The sample contains some 100,000 clones, approximately 81% of which appear only once. The study's findings and limits: In a later analysis, HLA-associated TCR beta chains were more clonally expanded than equally common others.

A note on this clone: Its antigen is unknown.

This CDR3 is 16 amino acids long. The germline V gene has CDR1 SNHLY and CDR2 FYNNEI. The V gene end was trimmed by 1 base and the J gene end by 2 bases; junction bases not matched to a gene: 0. Source material: PBMCs. The clonotype originates from a female donor in good health and CMV-seropositive. The chain combines TRBV2 with TRBJ2-5, with 14 bases matching TRBD2. The CDR3 DNA is TGTGCCAGCAGTGAAGGACTAGCGGGAGGGCAAGAGACCCAGTACTTC. This sequence encodes CASSEGLAGGQETQYF.